This TCR beta chain comes out of a study of neoadjuvant anti-PD-1 for oral cavity cancer. Study-wide background: Patients without progression received a fourth nivolumab dose around day 43, then surgical resection on days 50-56. Findings and caveats of the study: Post-nivolumab, blood T cell clonality was significantly elevated in non-responders.

This clone showed up just a few times. As yet, its antigen is unknown. V was clipped by 6 bases and J by 0 bases, with 6 bases between them. The CDR3 has 13 amino acids. The germline V gene encodes CDR1 MNHNY and CDR2 SVGAGI (reference sequence). Patients had HPV-negative, locally advanced oral cavity squamous cell carcinoma. Here immunoSEQ multiplex PCR was the method, and the copy in TCRdb shows in-frame clones only, minus some. The table has about 14,000 clones, around three quarters seen once. V gene TRBV6-6 combines with J gene TRBJ1-5; no clear D. The TCR comes from a person aged 35-79 years with oral cavity squamous cell carcinoma. This specimen was PBMCs, taken before nivolumab (anti-PD-1) treatment. In nucleotides, the CDR3 is TGTGCCAGCAGACAAGATAGCAATCAGCCCCAGCATTTT. It yields the protein CASRQDSNQPQHF.